One and the same sample provided the 10 T cell receptor beta chains below, sequenced in a study of shared T cell receptors in the human thymus. This table comes from immunoSEQ multiplex PCR, and its TCRdb copy is limited to in-frame clones, with some not included. The data contain more than 550,000 clones, around 87% of them singletons. The same specimen was also included in a second study, on human thymus T cells.

Source material: thymocytes. These TCRs come from a boy under two years old with a congenital heart defect.

J is TRBJ2-7 and V is TRBV2, with D possibly being TRBD1 (6 bases). There are 14 residues in the CDR3. With 3 bases removed from V and 3 bases from J, the gap between germline ends came to 12 bases. Germline CDR1 SNHLY, CDR2 FYNNEI. The CDR3: CASSEQGQIYEQYF. The DNA of the CDR3 is TGTGCCAGCAGTGAGCAGGGGCAGATCTACGAGCAGTACTTC.

The chain links TRBV12-5 to TRBJ1-5; D remains ambiguous. Germline CDR1 and CDR2: LGHNT and FRNRAP. The CDR3 contains 15 residues. V shed 3 bases and J shed 0 bases, with 9 bases lying between them. CDR3 bases: TGTGCTAGTGGTTTAAGCCCGGTTAGCAATCAGCCCCAGCATTTT. As protein: CASGLSPVSNQPQHF.

This sequence joins TRBV5-5 and TRBJ1-6; D perhaps matches TRBD1 (6 bases). This CDR3 contains 17 residues. Trimming cost V 5 bases and J 6 bases, with 21 bases left between them. CDR1 and CDR2 from the germline V gene are SGHKS and YYEKEE (reference sequence). CDR3 in DNA: TGTGCCAGCAGATTCGGTTGGGACAATTCGGGTAATTCACCCCTCCACTTT. Its protein product is CASRFGWDNSGNSPLHF. Supplemented by reference TRBV5-5 and TRBJ1-6, the full variable domain reads DAGVTQSPTHLIKTRGQQVTLRCSPISGHKSVSWYQQVLGQGPQFIFQYYEKEERGRGNFPDRFSARQFPNYSSELNVNALLLGDSALYLCASRFGWDNSGNSPLHFGNGTRLTVT.

The chain has TRBV7-9 and TRBJ2-7, with D possibly being TRBD1 (5 bases). CDR3 length: 14 amino acids. V lost 4 bases, J lost 3 bases, and 13 bases lay in between. CDR1 and CDR2 from the germline V gene are SEHNR and FQNEAQ (reference sequence). The CDR3 loop reads CASSSITGDYEQYF. Written as DNA, the CDR3 is TGTGCCAGCAGCTCAATAACAGGAGACTACGAGCAGTACTTC.

This chain joins TRBV28 and TRBJ1-1, with a tentative D call TRBD1 (5 bases). The CDR3 is 15 residues long. The germline gives CDR1 MDHEN, CDR2 SYDVKM. V was shortened by 7 bases and J by 4 bases, with 19 bases between the two germline ends. CDR3 DNA sequence: TGTGCCAGCACCCCTGAAAGGGGAGGCGGCACTGAAGCTTTCTTT. Encoded protein: CASTPERGGGTEAFF.

V usage is TRBV28 and J usage is TRBJ1-1; no clear D. V lost 5 bases and J lost 1, with 8 bases in between. There are 13 residues in the CDR3. CDR1 and CDR2 (germline): MDHEN, SYDVKM. The CDR3 DNA reads TGTGCCAGCAGTCATACACCGAACACTGAAGCTTTCTTT. As protein: CASSHTPNTEAFF.

This clone was counted a few times. V gene TRBV9 combines with J gene TRBJ2-7, with a weak D call TRBD2 (6 bases). Germline V gives CDR1 SGDLS, CDR2 YYNGEE. The V gene lost 0 bases and the J gene lost 0 bases, with 10 bases spanning the gap. The CDR3 is made up of 15 amino acids. In DNA form, the CDR3 reads TGTGCCAGCAGCGTAGGGCGGGAAAGCTCCTACGAGCAGTACTTC. This gives the protein CASSVGRESSYEQYF.

The chain employs TRBV23-1 and TRBJ2-5, with D possibly TRBD2 on 7 matching bases. TRBV23-1 is an ORF, with its function uncertain. This CDR3 has 14 residues. Trimming left V 4 bases short and J 5 bases short, with 14 bases between. CDR3 loop: CASSLRGAQETQYF. In nucleotides, the CDR3 is TGCGCCAGCAGTCTCCGGGGGGCCCAGGAGACCCAGTACTTC.

This chain joins TRBV6-5 and TRBJ2-3; tentative D call: TRBD2 (5 bases). This CDR3 has 14 residues. Germline CDR1 and CDR2: MNHEY and SVGAGI. V was pared by 2 bases and J by 4 bases, with 10 bases between. The CDR3 coding sequence is TGTGCCAGCAGTTACAGCGGAGGCTCAGATACGCAGTATTTT. Encoded protein: CASSYSGGSDTQYF.

V usage is TRBV14 and J usage is TRBJ1-2, with TRBD1 identical over 8 bases. The germline gives CDR1 SGHDN, CDR2 FVKESK. V shed 4 bases, J shed 7 bases, and the junction held 8 bases outside the gene matches. CDR3 length: 14 amino acids. DNA of the CDR3: TGTGCCAGCAGCCGTATCGGACAGGGTCGTGGCTACACCTTC. Translating it yields CASSRIGQGRGYTF.